One sample yielded the 9 T cell receptor beta chains listed below, sequenced in a study of T cell changes during pregnancy in multiple sclerosis. The assay was immunoSEQ multiplex PCR, and TCRdb's table has in-frame clones only and misses some. The data contain 73,000 or so clones, roughly nine tenths of them singletons. This sample comprised peripheral blood, obtained in the second trimester of pregnancy. The receptors were sampled from a female donor with multiple sclerosis, enrolled in a pregnancy study.

V is TRBV14 and J is TRBJ1-4; D ambiguous. Germline CDR1 reads SGHDN; CDR2 reads FVKESK. This CDR3 has 17 amino acids. The V end lost 0 bases, the J end lost 4 bases, and 15 bases lay between the germline ends. The CDR3 spells CASSQERPGSYNEKLFF. In DNA, the CDR3 is TGTGCCAGCAGCCAAGAAAGGCCCGGGAGCTATAATGAAAAACTGTTTTTT.

The V call is TRBV15, the J call TRBJ1-1; the D gene is possibly TRBD1 (5 bases). V shed 2 bases and J shed 6 bases, with 16 bases lying between them. Germline CDR1 LNHNV, CDR2 YYDKDF (reference sequence). The CDR3 totals 15 residues. CDR3 loop: CATSRTRHRHAEAFF. The DNA of the CDR3 is TGTGCCACCAGCAGAACGAGGCACAGGCATGCTGAAGCTTTCTTT.

The chain employs TRBV7-2 and TRBJ2-7; 9 bases are a match to TRBD2. The V segment lost 1 base and the J segment 4 bases; nucleotides outside the gene matches: 8. The V gene's germline CDR1 is SGHTA and CDR2 FQGNSA. The CDR3 extends over 16 amino acids. This chain's CDR3 is CASSLGGAGGIYEQYF. Written as DNA, the CDR3 is TGTGCCAGCAGCTTAGGTGGGGCGGGGGGGATTTACGAGCAGTACTTC.

This sequence joins TRBV29-1 and TRBJ1-2; D is unresolved. This CDR3 spans 12 amino acids. In germline, CDR1 is SQVTM, CDR2 ANQGSEA. Trimming removed 4 bases from V and 2 bases from J, with 8 bases in between. CDR3 residues: CSVGGQNYGYTF. CDR3 DNA: TGCAGCGTTGGCGGCCAGAACTATGGCTACACCTTC.

The genes are TRBV7-8 and TRBJ2-5, with D possibly matching TRBD2 (7 bases). The CDR3 has 15 residues. The V end lost 7 bases, the J end lost 5 bases, and 20 bases lay between the germline ends. In germline, CDR1 is SGHVS, CDR2 FQNEAQ. The CDR3 coding sequence is TGTGCCAGCACGATCGAAGGGGGGGGCCTTGAGACCCAGTACTTC. This sequence encodes CASTIEGGGLETQYF.

The CDR3 DNA follows: TGTGCCAGCAGCTTGGGGCGGGGGGCACAAGAGACCCAGTACTTC. This sequence encodes CASSLGRGAQETQYF. This chain links TRBV7-8 with TRBJ2-5, with 8 bases identical to TRBD2. V was pared by 3 bases and J by 2 bases, with 5 bases of the junction left unmatched. Germline assignment: CDR1 SGHVS and CDR2 FQNEAQ. The CDR3 length is 15 residues.

The chain combines TRBV7-3 with TRBJ2-1; 10 nucleotides align to TRBD2. The germline gives CDR1 SGHTA, CDR2 FQGTGA. V dropped 2 bases and J dropped 7; count of bases not matched to a gene: 11. CDR3 length: 17 residues. The CDR3 reads CASSLVGGAGGPNEQFF. Written as DNA, the CDR3 is TGTGCCAGCAGCTTAGTCGGGGGAGCGGGGGGGCCGAATGAGCAGTTCTTC.

The rearrangement links TRBV14 to TRBJ2-3; D possibly corresponds to TRBD2 (6 bases). The CDR3 extends over 14 amino acids. Germline CDR1 reads SGHDN; CDR2 reads FVKESK. Deletions cut 4 bases from V and 0 bases from J, with 8 bases between. DNA for the CDR3: TGTGCCAGCAGCCGGGACTTAAGCACAGATACGCAGTATTTT. Translation gives CASSRDLSTDTQYF.

V is TRBV7-2 and J is TRBJ1-2; TRBD1 agrees at 7 bases. Germline CDR1 and CDR2: SGHTA and FQGNSA. V lost 1 base and J lost 1; bases outside the gene matches: 3. The CDR3 extends over 15 amino acids. CDR3 in amino acids: CASSLGQGGNYGYTF. In DNA, the CDR3 is TGTGCCAGCAGCTTAGGGCAGGGGGGTAACTATGGCTACACCTTC.